This T cell receptor beta chain was recorded in a study of blood T cell repertoires in COVID-19. Study in general: Both acute and convalescent COVID-19 samples were obtained from the United States, Italy and Spain.

In Seattle, patients joined the study during active infection and were tracked longitudinally. As handled by the study authors: Nucleated cell counts were estimated from reference gene primer amplification. Sequencing was performed with immunoSEQ multiplex PCR; in TCRdb, only in-frame clones are kept and a portion is missing. The V and J calls and the clone size are those of that table, but D and trimming were determined from the DNA. The repertoire holds about 73,000 clones, with approximately 71% as singletons. The source of this sequence is a man aged 65-85 years with COVID-19, enrolled during active disease. The sample comprised peripheral blood.

In DNA form, the CDR3 reads TGTGCCAGCTCTAGACTAGCGGACACAGATACGCAGTATTTT. Residues: CASSRLADTDTQYF. The chain joins TRBV18 to TRBJ2-3; the match to TRBD2 covers 9 bases. Looked up from germline, CDR1 is KGHSH and CDR2 is LQKENI. V gave up 6 bases and J gave up 2 bases; unmatched junction bases: 3. The CDR3 covers 14 residues.